Below, 20 T cell receptor beta chains from the same sample are listed, as sequenced in a study of cytomegalovirus exposure and HLA in healthy donors. Researchers ran the PCR with 60 Vbeta and 13 Jbeta primers. The repertoire was sequenced with immunoSEQ multiplex PCR; TCRdb's copy has only in-frame clones and lacks some. The sample includes under 150,000 clones, roughly 85% seen only once; the top ten take about 7%. Specimen: PBMCs. These receptors were obtained from a woman in her 30s in good health and CMV-seropositive.

The gene calls are TRBV7-8 and TRBJ2-1; the match to TRBD2 covers 9 bases. The J segment lost 8 bases and the V segment lost 1 base, leaving 9 bases of the junction unmatched. The germline V gene encodes CDR1 SGHVS and CDR2 FQNEAQ. The CDR3 contains 16 residues. In DNA, the CDR3 is TGTGCCAGCAGCTTAGTGGCGGGAGGGAGCGTCTATGAGCAGTTCTTC. Protein product: CASSLVAGGSVYEQFF.

The genes are TRBV28 and TRBJ1-2; 9 bases fit TRBD1. V dropped 1 base and J dropped 4; count of bases not matched to a gene: 4. Germline CDR1 MDHEN, CDR2 SYDVKM. The CDR3 is 15 residues long. CDR3 coding DNA: TGTGCCAGCAGTTTATCGTACAGGGGGCCCTATGGCTACACCTTC. Translated: CASSLSYRGPYGYTF.

The V gene is TRBV29-1, the J gene TRBJ1-1, with TRBD1 matching over 10 bases. The V and J ends lost 7 bases and 0 bases, in that order; junction bases with no gene match: 2. Germline values: CDR1 SQVTM, CDR2 ANQGSEA. The CDR3 runs to 13 residues. This CDR3 reads CSADRGVNTEAFF. Here the CDR3 DNA reads TGCAGCGCGGACAGGGGGGTGAACACTGAAGCTTTCTTT.

In DNA, the CDR3 is TGCAGCGTTGAACTCTCCCGGGGTGCGGTGCCCGGCGAGCAGTACTTC. It encodes CSVELSRGAVPGEQYF. This chain joins TRBV29-1 and TRBJ2-7; possible D gene TRBD2, 5 bases. CDR1 and CDR2 from the germline V gene are SQVTM and ANQGSEA. The CDR3 consists of 16 residues. V was pared by 2 bases and J by 6 bases, with 23 bases between.

The rearrangement joins TRBV13 to TRBJ1-2, with D uncertain. CDR1 is PRHDT and CDR2 is FYEKMQ in the germline V gene (reference sequence). The CDR3 has 14 amino acids. V was pared by 0 bases and J by 4 bases, with 9 bases between. CDR3 region: CASSLGLSPYGYTF. In DNA form, the CDR3 reads TGTGCCAGCAGCTTAGGCCTTTCTCCCTATGGCTACACCTTC. The whole variable domain, remainder taken from reference TRBV13 and TRBJ1-2, is AAGVIQSPRHLIKEKRETATLKCYPIPRHDTVYWYQQGPGQDPQFLISFYEKMQSDKGSIPDRFSAQQFSDYHSELNMSSLELGDSALYFCASSLGLSPYGYTFGSGTRLTVV.

V usage is TRBV30 and J usage is TRBJ1-2; possibly TRBD1 for D (5 bases). V dropped 2 bases and J dropped 5 bases, with 9 bases sitting between them. Germline loops: CDR1 GTSNPN, CDR2 SVGIG (reference sequence). CDR3 size: 12 residues. The CDR3 DNA sequence: TGTGCCTGGAGTAAGGGGTCTTATGGCTACACCTTC. Amino acid sequence: CAWSKGSYGYTF.

This clone was counted only a few times. This chain connects TRBV14 to TRBJ2-5, with 8 bases matching TRBD2. CDR3 length equals 16 residues. With V trimmed by 2 bases and J by 5 bases, 10 bases remained unmatched. CDR1 and CDR2 (germline): SGHDN, FVKESK. DNA of the CDR3: TGTGCCAGCAGCCAAAAGCGGACTAGCAGTTGGGAGACCCAGTACTTC. It translates to CASSQKRTSSWETQYF.

The CDR3 bases are TGTGCCAGCGGCGGGGGGGATTACAATGAGCAGTTCTTC. Encoded protein: CASGGGDYNEQFF. The chain is built from TRBV9 and TRBJ2-1; 9 bases line up with TRBD2. The CDR3 runs 13 residues. CDR1 and CDR2 from the germline V gene are SGDLS and YYNGEE. V lost 7 bases, J lost 4 bases, and 3 bases stayed unmatched.

The gene calls are TRBV28 and TRBJ1-2; D is perhaps TRBD1 (6 bases). With 4 bases removed from V and 4 bases from J, the gap between germline ends came to 25 bases. CDR3 length equals 18 residues. The germline gives CDR1 MDHEN, CDR2 SYDVKM. Here the CDR3 DNA reads TGTGCCAGCAGTTACCCTCCTGGACAGATGATGGGGAGCTATGGCTACACCTTC. As protein: CASSYPPGQMMGSYGYTF.

This rearrangement joins TRBV28 to TRBJ1-1; D uncertain. CDR3 length: 15 amino acids. V was cut by 6 bases and J by 5 bases, with 19 bases left in between. Per germline, CDR1 MDHEN and CDR2 SYDVKM. CDR3 region: CASSSLVTGSTEAFF. DNA for the CDR3: TGTGCCAGCAGCTCCCTCGTTACCGGGAGTACTGAAGCTTTCTTT.

The gene calls are TRBV5-4 and TRBJ2-1; TRBD1 aligns across 7 bases. Germline loops: CDR1 SGHNT, CDR2 YYREEE (reference sequence). With 4 bases clipped from V and 8 bases from J, the junction kept 9 bases outside the gene matches. This CDR3 contains 14 residues. This CDR3 reads CASSGTGDADEQFF. In DNA, the CDR3 is TGTGCCAGCAGCGGTACAGGGGATGCGGATGAGCAGTTCTTC.

The CDR3 region has the DNA TGTGCCAGCAGTACAACTGGAAACACCATATATTTT. Protein: CASSTTGNTIYF. The rearrangement uses TRBV6-5 and TRBJ1-3; D unclear. This CDR3 is 12 amino acids long. The V end was cut by 5 bases, the J end by 2 bases, with 4 bases between. The germline V gene encodes CDR1 MNHEY and CDR2 SVGAGI.

V usage is TRBV29-1 and J usage is TRBJ2-1, with 8 bases identical to TRBD1. V was clipped by 7 bases and J by 2 bases; unmatched bases: 7. CDR3 length: 14 amino acids. Per the germline V gene, CDR1 is SQVTM and CDR2 is ANQGSEA. CDR3 nucleotides: TGCAGCGCTTCCCGGGACAGGACCTACAATGAGCAGTTCTTC. This encodes CSASRDRTYNEQFF.

This rearrangement joins TRBV5-1 to TRBJ2-7; 9 bases fit TRBD1. Trimming took 7 bases from V and 6 from J; bases not matched to a gene: 17. This CDR3 is 16 amino acids long. Germline CDR1 and CDR2: SGHRS and YFSETQ. CDR3 coding DNA: TGCGCCAGCCAGCCTTCTGCTGGGACAGGGAGGCTCGAGCAGTACTTC. It yields the protein CASQPSAGTGRLEQYF.

The V gene is TRBV19, the J gene TRBJ2-7; possible D gene TRBD2, 6 bases. Germline V gene lookup returns CDR1 LNHDA and CDR2 SQIVND (reference sequence). The CDR3 contains 16 residues. V lost 7 bases to trimming and J lost 0 bases, with 19 bases between them. In DNA form, the CDR3 reads TGTGCCAGTAAGGAGGAAGCGGGTCCTAGCTCCTACGAGCAGTACTTC. As protein: CASKEEAGPSSYEQYF.

The chain couples TRBV4-1 to TRBJ2-7; 9 bases fit TRBD2. Germline CDR1 MGHRA, CDR2 YSYEKL. J lost 5 bases, V lost 6 bases, and 8 bases had no gene match. This CDR3 spans 14 amino acids. CDR3 region: CASSYEREVNEQYF. The CDR3 bases are TGCGCCAGCAGTTACGAGCGGGAGGTGAACGAGCAGTACTTC.

The chain links TRBV20-1 to TRBJ2-7; D unclear. Germline CDR1 DFQATT, CDR2 SNEGSKA (reference sequence). Trimming cost V 5 bases and J 4 bases, with 9 bases left between them. The CDR3 covers 11 residues. This CDR3 is CSAPTTYEQYF. CDR3 nucleotide sequence: TGCAGTGCTCCTACGACTTACGAGCAGTACTTC.

The chain combines TRBV6-1 with TRBJ1-6; unclear D gene. V was trimmed by 1 base and J by 9 bases, leaving 19 bases between them. CDR3 length equals 17 residues. Germline-derived CDR1 and CDR2 are MNHNS and SASEGT. The CDR3 nucleotides are TGTGCCAGCAGTGAAGGGAGGAGGACTTGGGGAGGTTCACCCCTCCACTTT. Amino acid sequence: CASSEGRRTWGGSPLHF.

This rearrangement joins TRBV11-2 to TRBJ2-7; tentatively, D is TRBD1 (6 bases). The CDR3 has 13 residues. Trimming pared 3 bases from V and 2 bases from J, leaving 8 bases between. CDR1 SGHAT and CDR2 FQNNGV come from the germline V gene. As DNA, the CDR3 is TGTGCCAGCAGCTTCTGGGACACCTACGAGCAGTACTTC. The encoded protein is CASSFWDTYEQYF.

The V and J genes are TRBV6-5 and TRBJ2-1; TRBD2 matches 10 bases. CDR1 and CDR2 from the germline V gene are MNHEY and SVGAGI. This CDR3 is built from 15 residues. J gave up 10 bases and V 5 bases, and 11 bases lay outside the gene matches. The CDR3 region has the DNA TGTGCCAGCAGTCCACTAGCGGGGAAGGGGCGCGAGCAGTTCTTC. It translates to CASSPLAGKGREQFF.